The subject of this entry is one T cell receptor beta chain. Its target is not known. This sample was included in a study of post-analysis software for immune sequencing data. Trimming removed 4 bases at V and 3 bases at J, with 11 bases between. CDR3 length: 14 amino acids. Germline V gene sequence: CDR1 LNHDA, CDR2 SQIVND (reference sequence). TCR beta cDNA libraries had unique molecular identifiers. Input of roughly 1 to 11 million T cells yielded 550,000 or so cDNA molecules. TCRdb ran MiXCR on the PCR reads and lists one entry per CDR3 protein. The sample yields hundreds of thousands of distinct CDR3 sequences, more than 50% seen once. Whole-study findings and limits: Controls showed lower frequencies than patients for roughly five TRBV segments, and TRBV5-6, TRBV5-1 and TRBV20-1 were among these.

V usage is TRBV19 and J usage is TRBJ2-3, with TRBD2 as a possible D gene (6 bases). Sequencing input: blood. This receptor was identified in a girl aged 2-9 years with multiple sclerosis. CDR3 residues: CASSRREVTDTQYF. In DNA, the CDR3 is TGTGCCAGTAGTAGGAGGGAGGTGACAGATACGCAGTATTTT.